This record concerns one T cell receptor (beta chain) sequence. In the authors' workflow: Using reference gene primer amplification, nucleated cell counts were estimated. Data came from immunoSEQ multiplex PCR; TCRdb stores just in-frame clones and leaves some out. Clone size and V and J calls were adopted from that table, with D and trimming inferred from the DNA. The sample holds under 250,000 clones; around 90% are singletons and the top ten take 1.3% to 1.5%. The data belong to a study of blood T cell repertoires in COVID-19. Study at large: PBMCs, B-cell-depleted T cells, or T cells were the source of the cDNA or gDNA that made up the material.

Germline CDR1 and CDR2: LNHDA and SQIVND (reference sequence). The V and J ends lost 9 bases and 6 bases respectively, with 20 bases between them. The CDR3 has 14 residues. Material: peripheral blood. The sequence came from an elderly man with acute or convalescent COVID-19. This chain uses TRBV19 with TRBJ1-1; tentative D call: TRBD1 (5 bases). CDR3 loop: CASNPRRRDSEAFF. For the CDR3, the DNA is TGTGCCAGCAATCCTAGGAGAAGGGACTCTGAAGCTTTCTTT.